These 27 T cell receptor beta chains originate from one sample sequenced in a study of T cell responses to AZD1222 COVID-19 vaccine. Sequencing was performed with immunoSEQ multiplex PCR; in TCRdb, only in-frame clones are kept and a portion is missing. The sample includes about 270,000 clones, almost 95% seen only once; the top ten take roughly 0.6%. The input for sequencing was peripheral blood, taken 28 days after the second AZD1222 dose. Every receptor here comes from an adult who received the AZD1222 COVID-19 vaccine.

This chain connects TRBV29-1 to TRBJ2-1; TRBD2 matches 8 bases. J was trimmed by 3 bases and V by 8 bases; bases with no gene match: 6. This CDR3 comprises 13 residues. Germline V gene lookup returns CDR1 SQVTM and CDR2 ANQGSEA. The CDR3 loop is CSLVLADYNEQFF. The CDR3 region has the DNA TGCAGCCTGGTACTAGCGGACTACAATGAGCAGTTCTTC.

This chain joins TRBV3-1 (or the pseudogene TRBV3-2) and TRBJ1-3; tentatively, D is TRBD1 (5 bases). Germline V gives CDR1 LGHDT, CDR2 YNNKEL (reference sequence). This CDR3 is built from 15 residues. The ends were cut back, 1 base at V and 0 bases at J, with 7 bases in the middle. The DNA of the CDR3 is TGTGCCAGCAGCCAAGTGGGGGGCTCTGGAAACACCATATATTTT. Translating it yields CASSQVGGSGNTIYF.

Only one count was recorded for this clone. The V gene is TRBV20-1, the J gene TRBJ2-3, with D unclear. V shed 3 bases and J shed 4 bases, with 2 bases lying between them. The CDR3 spans 10 residues. In germline, CDR1 is DFQATT, CDR2 SNEGSKA (reference sequence). The CDR3: CSASPDTQYF. CDR3 nucleotides: TGCAGTGCTAGTCCAGATACGCAGTATTTT.

On this clone: This same CDR3 is encoded by further DNA sequences in the sample. The rearrangement links TRBV5-1 to TRBJ2-5; D remains unclear. Deletions cut 1 base from V and 2 bases from J, with 0 bases between. The CDR3 runs 11 residues. The germline V gene encodes CDR1 SGHRS and CDR2 YFSETQ. As DNA, the CDR3 is TGCGCCAGCAGCTTGCAAGAGACCCAGTACTTC. Translating it yields CASSLQETQYF. Full variable domain (remainder filled in from reference TRBV5-1 and TRBJ2-5): KAGVTQTPRYLIKTRGQQVTLSCSPISGHRSVSWYQQTPGQGLQFLFEYFSETQRNKGNFPGRFSGRQFSNSRSEMNVSTLELGDSALYLCASSLQETQYFGPGTRLLVL.

The V and J genes are TRBV2 and TRBJ2-3; the D is unclear. Germline CDR1 reads SNHLY; CDR2 reads FYNNEI. The germline V and J ends were trimmed by 3 bases and 4 bases, with 8 bases remaining between them. The CDR3 extends over 13 amino acids. CDR3 loop: CASSEIRPDTQYF. The CDR3 region has the DNA TGTGCCAGCAGTGAGATCCGCCCAGATACGCAGTATTTT.

Note on this clone: One end of the junction varies from germline; a read error may be responsible. The chain carries TRBV2 and TRBJ1-4; tentative D call: TRBD1 (6 bases). The germline V gene has CDR1 SNHLY and CDR2 FYNNEI. This CDR3 is built from 14 residues. The CDR3 region is CASTEQGWSEKLFF. DNA for the CDR3: TGTGCCAGCACTGAACAGGGTTGGTCTGAAAAACTGTTTTTT.

This chain links TRBV19 with TRBJ1-4; D ambiguous. Germline CDR1 reads LNHDA; CDR2 reads SQIVND (reference sequence). V shed 3 bases and J shed 0 bases, with 8 bases lying between them. The CDR3 runs 15 residues. The CDR3 is CASSMFTATNEKLFF. The CDR3 DNA sequence: TGTGCCAGTAGTATGTTTACTGCAACTAATGAAAAACTGTTTTTT.

The CDR3 DNA is TGTGCCAGCAGTTTGGGACTAGCTCTTCCCTACGAGCAGTACTTC. The encoded protein is CASSLGLALPYEQYF. The J gene is TRBJ2-7, the V gene TRBV28; 9 nucleotides align to TRBD2. The CDR3 runs to 15 residues. The J segment lost 2 bases and the V segment lost 3 bases, leaving 5 bases of the junction unmatched. Per germline, CDR1 MDHEN and CDR2 SYDVKM.

The J gene is TRBJ2-4, the V gene TRBV28; D is ambiguous. V lost 7 bases and J lost 0, with 10 bases in between. Germline V gene sequence: CDR1 MDHEN, CDR2 SYDVKM. The CDR3 loop spans 14 amino acids. The CDR3, as DNA: TGTGCCAGCACCCCCTCGTTAGCCAAAAACATTCAGTACTTC. It encodes CASTPSLAKNIQYF.

The chain joins TRBV28 to TRBJ2-7; no firm D call. Deletions cut 4 bases from V and 2 bases from J, with 15 bases between. Germline values: CDR1 MDHEN, CDR2 SYDVKM. The CDR3 totals 15 residues. CDR3 coding DNA: TGTGCCAGCAGTTCTCCCGGGTATGGGCCCTACGAGCAGTACTTC. Its protein product is CASSSPGYGPYEQYF.

This chain joins TRBV19 and TRBJ2-7, with TRBD1 matching over 9 bases. After removal of 4 bases from V and 0 bases from J, the junction contained 7 bases not matched to a gene. The CDR3 has 16 amino acids. Germline V gene data show CDR1 as LNHDA and CDR2 as SQIVND (reference sequence). The CDR3 nucleotides read TGTGCCAGTAGTAGGGACAGGGAATCCCTCTCCTACGAGCAGTACTTC. This gives the protein CASSRDRESLSYEQYF.

The rearrangement joins TRBV4-2 to TRBJ2-7, with TRBD2 matching 9 bases. The CDR3 is made up of 15 amino acids. Germline V gene data show CDR1 as LGHNA and CDR2 as YNFKEQ. The ends lost 0 bases at V and 2 bases at J; junction bases unmatched: 2. The CDR3 spells CASSQEAGGPYEQYF. CDR3 nucleotides: TGTGCCAGCAGCCAAGAGGCGGGAGGGCCCTACGAGCAGTACTTC.

This sequence joins TRBV7-2 and TRBJ2-1, with 15 bases that match TRBD2. Germline trimming cut 5 bases from V and 0 bases from J; bases unmatched to any gene: 2. The CDR3 covers 17 residues. Germline loops: CDR1 SGHTA, CDR2 FQGNSA. CDR3 nucleotides: TGTGCCAGCAGCCTGGGACTAGCGGGAGGCTCCTACAATGAGCAGTTCTTC. It encodes CASSLGLAGGSYNEQFF.

The chain links TRBV5-1 to TRBJ2-3; 7 bases match TRBD2. This CDR3 spans 15 amino acids. The V segment lost 3 bases and the J segment 5 bases; nucleotides outside the gene matches: 9. Germline V gene data show CDR1 as SGHRS and CDR2 as YFSETQ. The CDR3 sequence: CASSSGTTGGDTQYF. CDR3 bases: TGCGCCAGCAGCTCAGGGACTACCGGAGGAGATACGCAGTATTTT.

The V call is TRBV12-3 or TRBV12-4, the J call TRBJ2-2; D unclear. V gave up 6 bases and J gave up 1 base, with 6 bases separating them. The CDR3 runs to 13 residues. CDR3 bases: TGTGCCAGCAGGTTACAGAACACCGGGGAGCTGTTTTTT. Amino acid sequence: CASRLQNTGELFF.

The chain is built from TRBV6-2 or TRBV6-3 and TRBJ2-1; D not resolved. CDR1 MNHEY and CDR2 SVGEGT come from the germline V gene. The CDR3 is made up of 11 amino acids. Trimming took 6 bases from V and 3 from J, leaving 3 bases between them. The CDR3 protein is CASSRYNEQFF. CDR3 bases: TGTGCCAGCAGCCGCTACAATGAGCAGTTCTTC.

The rearrangement links TRBV4-1 to TRBJ2-1; 8 nucleotides match TRBD2. The germline V gene has CDR1 MGHRA and CDR2 YSYEKL. CDR3 length: 16 residues. The trim removed 4 bases at V and 4 bases at J, leaving 9 bases unmatched. For the CDR3, the DNA is TGCGCCAGCAGCCCGGCTAGCGGGCTAGCATACAATGAGCAGTTCTTC. Translating gives CASSPASGLAYNEQFF.

The chain has TRBV5-1 and TRBJ2-7; D is uncertain. The length of the CDR3 is 14 residues. Germline CDR1 is SGHRS and CDR2 is YFSETQ. V gave up 7 bases and J gave up 2 bases, with 16 bases separating them. In nucleotides, the CDR3 is TGCGCCAGCGGGTGGGCAGGTGGGACCTACGAGCAGTACTTC. It yields the protein CASGWAGGTYEQYF. Using reference TRBV5-1 and TRBJ2-7 for the parts outside the CDR3, the full variable domain is KAGVTQTPRYLIKTRGQQVTLSCSPISGHRSVSWYQQTPGQGLQFLFEYFSETQRNKGNFPGRFSGRQFSNSRSEMNVSTLELGDSALYLCASGWAGGTYEQYFGPGTRLTVT.

The V gene is TRBV2, the J gene TRBJ1-1; D unclear. The CDR3 contains 15 residues. The ends were cut back, 8 bases at V and 1 base at J, with 17 bases in the middle. CDR1 SNHLY and CDR2 FYNNEI come from the germline V gene. The CDR3 spells CASRWTDVSNTEAFF. Written as DNA, the CDR3 is TGTGCCAGCCGATGGACGGACGTTTCGAACACTGAAGCTTTCTTT.

The chain couples TRBV3-1 (or the pseudogene TRBV3-2) to TRBJ2-7; maybe TRBD2 (5 bases). The V and J ends lost 4 bases and 4 bases respectively, with 11 bases between them. Germline lookup yields CDR1 LGHDT and CDR2 YNNKEL (reference sequence). The CDR3 loop spans 13 amino acids. In DNA form, the CDR3 reads TGTGCCAGCAGCCGCCGAGCGGAGTACGAGCAGTACTTC. Its protein is CASSRRAEYEQYF.

In its sample, this clone was seen once. This chain joins TRBV1 and TRBJ2-7; the table assigns TRBD2, which was not confirmed against the DNA. TRBV1 corresponds to a pseudogene. The CDR3 loop spans 11 amino acids. DNA of the CDR3: TGCACCAGCAATCCCGTGTGCGAGCAGTACTTC. Protein product: CTSNPVCEQYF.

J is TRBJ2-1 and V is TRBV7-2; 9 nucleotides line up with TRBD2. The CDR3 is 17 amino acids. Germline CDR1 reads SGHTA; CDR2 reads FQGNSA. Germline trimming cut 5 bases from V and 3 bases from J; bases unmatched to any gene: 11. This CDR3 is CASSLLGVAGVYNEQFF. CDR3 nucleotides: TGTGCCAGCAGCCTGCTGGGGGTAGCGGGGGTCTACAATGAGCAGTTCTTC.

J is TRBJ1-3 and V is TRBV7-3; 9 nucleotides line up with TRBD1. The V and J ends lost 5 bases and 4 bases, in that order; junction bases with no gene match: 3. The CDR3 has 14 residues. Germline CDR1 and CDR2: SGHTA and FQGTGA. CDR3 sequence reads: CASSPGTGGNTIYF. The CDR3 bases are TGTGCCAGCAGCCCCGGGACAGGGGGAAACACCATATATTTT.

V and J are TRBV19 and TRBJ2-7; TRBD1 matches 11 bases. The CDR3 extends over 15 amino acids. From germline, CDR1 is LNHDA and CDR2 SQIVND (reference sequence). V trimming: 4 bases; J trimming: 3 bases; junction bases outside the gene matches: 5. The CDR3 sequence is CASSTAGTGGYEQYF. CDR3 sequence (DNA): TGTGCCAGTAGTACCGCCGGGACAGGGGGCTACGAGCAGTACTTC.

This chain connects TRBV29-1 to TRBJ2-7, with 7 bases aligning to TRBD1. V was pared by 7 bases and J by 3 bases, with 6 bases of the junction left unmatched. The V gene's germline CDR1 is SQVTM and CDR2 ANQGSEA. This CDR3 comprises 12 residues. The CDR3 sequence is CSASGTVYEQYF. The CDR3 DNA sequence: TGCAGCGCTTCCGGGACAGTCTACGAGCAGTACTTC.

The CDR3, as DNA: TGTGCCAGCCGCCGGGGTCCCTACGAGCAGTACTTC. This sequence encodes CASRRGPYEQYF. This chain connects TRBV28 to TRBJ2-7, with D perhaps TRBD2 (5 bases). Trimming took off 8 bases at V and 2 bases at J, with 10 bases between the two ends. The CDR3 is 12 residues long. The germline CDR1 and CDR2 sequences are MDHEN and SYDVKM. Drawing the rest from reference TRBV28 and TRBJ2-7, the complete variable domain is DVKVTQSSRYLVKRTGEKVFLECVQDMDHENMFWYRQDPGLGLRLIYFSYDVKMKEKGDIPEGYSVSREKKERFSLILESASTNQTSMYLCASRRGPYEQYFGPGTRLTVT.

The rearrangement uses TRBV3-1 (or the pseudogene TRBV3-2) and TRBJ2-3, with D perhaps given as TRBD1 or TRBD2 (5 bases each). The length of the CDR3 is 16 residues. Trimming pared 1 base from V and 5 bases from J, leaving 16 bases between. In germline, CDR1 is LGHDT, CDR2 YNNKEL (reference sequence). The CDR3: CASSQGGTREGDTQYF. CDR3 DNA: TGTGCCAGCAGCCAAGGGGGGACCCGGGAAGGAGATACGCAGTATTTT.